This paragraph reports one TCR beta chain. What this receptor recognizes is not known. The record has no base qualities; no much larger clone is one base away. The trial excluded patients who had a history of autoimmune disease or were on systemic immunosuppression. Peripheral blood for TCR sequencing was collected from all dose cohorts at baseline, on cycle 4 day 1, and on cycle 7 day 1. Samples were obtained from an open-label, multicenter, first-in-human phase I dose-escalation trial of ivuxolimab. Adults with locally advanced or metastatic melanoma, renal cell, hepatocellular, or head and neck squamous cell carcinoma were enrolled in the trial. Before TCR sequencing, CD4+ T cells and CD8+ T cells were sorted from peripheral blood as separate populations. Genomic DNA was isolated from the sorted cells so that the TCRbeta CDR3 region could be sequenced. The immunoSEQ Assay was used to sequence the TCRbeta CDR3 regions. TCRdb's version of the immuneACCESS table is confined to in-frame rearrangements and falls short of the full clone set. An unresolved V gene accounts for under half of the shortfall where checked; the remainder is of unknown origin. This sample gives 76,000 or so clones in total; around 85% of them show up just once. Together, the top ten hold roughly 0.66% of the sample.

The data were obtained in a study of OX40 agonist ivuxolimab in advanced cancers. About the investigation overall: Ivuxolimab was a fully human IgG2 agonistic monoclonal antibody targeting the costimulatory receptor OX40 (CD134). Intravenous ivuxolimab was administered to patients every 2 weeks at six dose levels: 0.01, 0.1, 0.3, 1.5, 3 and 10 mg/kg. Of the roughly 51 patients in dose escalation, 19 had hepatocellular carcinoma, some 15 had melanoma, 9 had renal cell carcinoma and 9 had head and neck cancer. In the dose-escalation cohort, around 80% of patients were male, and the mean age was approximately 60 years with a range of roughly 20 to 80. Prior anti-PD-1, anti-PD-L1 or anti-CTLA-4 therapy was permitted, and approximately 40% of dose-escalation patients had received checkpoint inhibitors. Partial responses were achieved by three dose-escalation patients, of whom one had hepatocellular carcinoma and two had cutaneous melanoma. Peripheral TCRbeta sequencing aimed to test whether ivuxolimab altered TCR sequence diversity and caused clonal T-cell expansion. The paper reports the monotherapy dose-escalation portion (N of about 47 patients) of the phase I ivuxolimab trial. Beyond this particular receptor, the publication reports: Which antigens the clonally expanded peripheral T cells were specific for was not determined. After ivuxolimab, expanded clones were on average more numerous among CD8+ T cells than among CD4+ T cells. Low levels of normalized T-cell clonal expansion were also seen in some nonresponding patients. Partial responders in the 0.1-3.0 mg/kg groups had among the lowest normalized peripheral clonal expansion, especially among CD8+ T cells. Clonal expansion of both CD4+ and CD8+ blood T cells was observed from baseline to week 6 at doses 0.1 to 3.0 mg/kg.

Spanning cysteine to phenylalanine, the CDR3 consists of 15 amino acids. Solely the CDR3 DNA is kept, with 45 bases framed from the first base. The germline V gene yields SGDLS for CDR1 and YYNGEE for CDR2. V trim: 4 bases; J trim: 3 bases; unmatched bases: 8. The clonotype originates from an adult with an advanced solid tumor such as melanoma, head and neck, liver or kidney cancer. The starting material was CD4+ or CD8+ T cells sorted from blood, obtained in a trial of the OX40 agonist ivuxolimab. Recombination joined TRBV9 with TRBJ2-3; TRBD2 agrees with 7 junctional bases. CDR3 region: CASSRGGVSTDTQYF. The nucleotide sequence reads TGTGCCAGCAGCCGCGGGGGAGTTAGTACAGATACGCAGTATTTT.